This T cell receptor beta chain originates from a study of T cell responses to AZD1222 COVID-19 vaccine. The study, taken as a whole, reports: Baseline antibody screening turned up just a handful of seropositive AZD1222 recipients. Donors in the cohort were predominantly white British and more often female, and clonal diversity was possibly underestimated.

Data came from immunoSEQ multiplex PCR; TCRdb stores just in-frame clones and leaves some out. This sample has 150,000 to 200,000 clones; just over 90% occur once, and the top ten carry approximately 1.6%. Turning to this clone: Its matching antigen is unknown.

Germline loops: CDR1 LNHDA, CDR2 SQIVND (reference sequence). The CDR3 loop spans 14 amino acids. Trimming removed 5 bases from V and 1 base from J, with 10 bases in between. This material consisted of peripheral blood, taken 28 days after the second AZD1222 dose. The chain carries TRBV19 and TRBJ2-3, with D possibly TRBD1 on 5 matching bases. This receptor was taken from an adult who received the AZD1222 COVID-19 vaccine. As DNA, the CDR3 is TGTGCCAGTAGTTGGTGGGGCCGCACAGATACGCAGTATTTT. Protein sequence: CASSWWGRTDTQYF.